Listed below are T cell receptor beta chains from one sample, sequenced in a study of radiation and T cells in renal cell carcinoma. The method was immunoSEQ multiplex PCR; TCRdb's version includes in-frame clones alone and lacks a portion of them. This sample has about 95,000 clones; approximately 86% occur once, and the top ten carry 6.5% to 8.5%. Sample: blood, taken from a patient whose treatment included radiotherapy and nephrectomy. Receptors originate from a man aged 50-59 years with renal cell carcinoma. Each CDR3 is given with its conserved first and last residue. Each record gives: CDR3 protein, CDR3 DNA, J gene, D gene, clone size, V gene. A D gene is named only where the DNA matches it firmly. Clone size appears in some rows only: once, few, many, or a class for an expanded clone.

CDR3 protein: CASSYPTMGVRGYTF
CDR3 DNA: TGTGCCAGCAGTTATCCTACGATGGGGGTCCGGGGCTACACCTTC
J gene: TRBJ1-2
D gene: -
clone size: -
V gene: TRBV28

CDR3 protein: CASSPPDFNTEAFF
CDR3 DNA: TGTGCCAGCTCACCACCCGATTTTAACACTGAAGCTTTCTTT
J gene: TRBJ1-1
D gene: -
clone size: once
V gene: TRBV18

CDR3 protein: CASRQGTGELFF
CDR3 DNA: TGTGCCAGCAGACAGGGAACCGGGGAGCTGTTTTTT
J gene: TRBJ2-2
D gene: -
clone size: once
V gene: TRBV5-4

CDR3 protein: CASSQGLLSRAKNIQYF
CDR3 DNA: TGCGCCAGCAGCCAAGGGTTACTGAGCAGGGCCAAAAACATTCAGTACTTC
J gene: TRBJ2-4
D gene: -
clone size: -
V gene: TRBV4-1

CDR3 protein: CASSPDTGTGLFSGNTIYF
CDR3 DNA: TGTGCCAGTTCGCCCGATACCGGGACAGGACTCTTCTCTGGAAACACCATATATTTT
J gene: TRBJ1-3
D gene: TRBD1
clone size: -
V gene: TRBV27

CDR3 protein: CASSLTHNEQFF
CDR3 DNA: TGCGCCAGCAGCTTGACTCACAATGAGCAGTTCTTC
J gene: TRBJ2-1
D gene: -
clone size: -
V gene: TRBV5-1

CDR3 protein: CASSRADSYNEQFF
CDR3 DNA: TGTGCCAGCAGCCGCGCGGACTCATACAATGAGCAGTTCTTC
J gene: TRBJ2-1
D gene: -
clone size: -
V gene: TRBV4-2

CDR3 protein: CATSKFTGGNQPQHF
CDR3 DNA: TGTGCCACCAGCAAATTCACGGGGGGCAATCAGCCCCAGCATTTT
J gene: TRBJ1-5
D gene: -
clone size: -
V gene: TRBV15

CDR3 protein: CASSLGGRAETGELFF
CDR3 DNA: TGCGCCAGCAGCTTGGGCGGGAGGGCCGAAACCGGGGAGCTGTTTTTT
J gene: TRBJ2-2
D gene: TRBD2
clone size: -
V gene: TRBV5-1

CDR3 protein: CSVESGAGNEQFF
CDR3 DNA: TGCAGCGTTGAAAGTGGGGCGGGTAATGAGCAGTTCTTC
J gene: TRBJ2-1
D gene: -
clone size: -
V gene: TRBV29-1

CDR3 protein: CASSFQQGEETQYF
CDR3 DNA: TGTGCCAGCAGTTTTCAACAGGGGGAAGAGACCCAGTACTTC
J gene: TRBJ2-5
D gene: TRBD1
clone size: -
V gene: TRBV6-1

CDR3 protein: CASSSLVTEAFF
CDR3 DNA: TGTGCCAGCAGCTCCCTTGTTACTGAAGCTTTCTTT
J gene: TRBJ1-1
D gene: -
clone size: once
V gene: TRBV7-2

CDR3 protein: CAWSVPGNSGNTIYF
CDR3 DNA: TGTGCCTGGAGTGTACCCGGTAACTCTGGAAACACCATATATTTT
J gene: TRBJ1-3
D gene: -
clone size: -
V gene: TRBV30

CDR3 protein: CASSVTSWGNSGNTIYF
CDR3 DNA: TGTGCCAGCAGCGTAACGTCTTGGGGAAACTCTGGAAACACCATATATTTT
J gene: TRBJ1-3
D gene: -
clone size: -
V gene: TRBV9

CDR3 protein: CASSVGQGANEQFF
CDR3 DNA: TGTGCCAGCAGCGTAGGACAGGGGGCGAATGAGCAGTTCTTC
J gene: TRBJ2-1
D gene: TRBD1
clone size: -
V gene: TRBV9

CDR3 protein: CASSLIGTSNVNEQFF
CDR3 DNA: TGTGCCAGCAGCTTAATCGGGACTAGTAATGTGAATGAGCAGTTCTTC
J gene: TRBJ2-1
D gene: TRBD2
clone size: -
V gene: TRBV7-2

CDR3 protein: CASSQTGQGAYEQYF
CDR3 DNA: TGCGCCAGCAGCCAAACGGGACAGGGGGCTTACGAGCAGTACTTC
J gene: TRBJ2-7
D gene: TRBD1
clone size: -
V gene: TRBV4-1

CDR3 protein: CASSPQGFSQPQHF
CDR3 DNA: TGCGCCAGCAGCCCACAGGGCTTCAGTCAGCCCCAGCATTTT
J gene: TRBJ1-5
D gene: -
clone size: few
V gene: TRBV4-1

CDR3 protein: CATRPLDRGMNTEAFF
CDR3 DNA: TGTGCCACCAGGCCTTTGGACAGGGGAATGAACACTGAAGCTTTCTTT
J gene: TRBJ1-1
D gene: TRBD1
clone size: once
V gene: TRBV15

CDR3 protein: CASSVGGPGHNEQFF
CDR3 DNA: TGTGCCAGCAGTGTCGGAGGGCCGGGGCACAATGAGCAGTTCTTC
J gene: TRBJ2-1
D gene: -
clone size: -
V gene: TRBV2

CDR3 protein: CAWSVGTGGRQPQHF
CDR3 DNA: TGTGCCTGGAGTGTCGGGACAGGGGGCCGCCAGCCCCAGCATTTT
J gene: TRBJ1-5
D gene: TRBD1
clone size: -
V gene: TRBV30

CDR3 protein: CASSFSFGDYEQYF
CDR3 DNA: TGTGCCAGCAGCTTCAGCTTTGGAGACTACGAGCAGTACTTC
J gene: TRBJ2-7
D gene: -
clone size: -
V gene: TRBV7-8

CDR3 protein: CASSPQGGDDQPQHF
CDR3 DNA: TGTGCCAGCAGCCCCCAGGGGGGGGACGATCAGCCCCAGCATTTT
J gene: TRBJ1-5
D gene: TRBD1
clone size: -
V gene: TRBV7-9

CDR3 protein: CASSPPEAFSSYNEQFF
CDR3 DNA: TGTGCCAGCTCACCACCGGAGGCCTTCAGCTCCTACAATGAGCAGTTCTTC
J gene: TRBJ2-1
D gene: -
clone size: few
V gene: TRBV18

CDR3 protein: CASSDGQGAAEAFF
CDR3 DNA: TGCGCCAGCAGCGACGGACAGGGAGCCGCTGAAGCTTTCTTT
J gene: TRBJ1-1
D gene: TRBD1
clone size: -
V gene: TRBV5-1

CDR3 protein: CATSRVGGIDEQFF
CDR3 DNA: TGTGCCACCAGCCGGGTGGGGGGGATCGATGAGCAGTTCTTC
J gene: TRBJ2-1
D gene: TRBD2
clone size: -
V gene: TRBV15

CDR3 protein: CASSQTWVGTDTQYF
CDR3 DNA: TGCGCCAGCAGCCAGACTTGGGTGGGCACAGATACGCAGTATTTT
J gene: TRBJ2-3
D gene: -
clone size: -
V gene: TRBV4-1

CDR3 protein: CASSLIGRGISYGYTF
CDR3 DNA: TGTGCCAGCAGTTTAATCGGGAGAGGGATAAGCTATGGCTACACCTTC
J gene: TRBJ1-2
D gene: -
clone size: -
V gene: TRBV27

CDR3 protein: CASSYPDRGGEQYF
CDR3 DNA: TGTGCCAGCAGTTACCCGGACAGGGGGGGTGAGCAGTACTTC
J gene: TRBJ2-7
D gene: TRBD1
clone size: -
V gene: TRBV6-6

CDR3 protein: CASSKGLAGAGANVLTF
CDR3 DNA: TGTGCCAGCAGTAAGGGACTAGCGGGTGCTGGGGCCAACGTCCTGACTTTC
J gene: TRBJ2-6
D gene: TRBD2
clone size: -
V gene: TRBV28

CDR3 protein: CAWSVDRVGMQFF
CDR3 DNA: TGTGCCTGGAGTGTGGACAGGGTTGGGATGCAGTTCTTC
J gene: TRBJ2-1
D gene: TRBD1
clone size: -
V gene: TRBV30

CDR3 protein: CASSLSTAGTAKFF
CDR3 DNA: TGTGCCAGCAGCTTATCCACCGCCGGGACAGCGAAATTTTTT
J gene: TRBJ1-4
D gene: TRBD1
clone size: -
V gene: TRBV11-2

CDR3 protein: CASSRPGTNTGELFF
CDR3 DNA: TGTGCCAGTAGTCGTCCGGGGACGAACACCGGGGAGCTGTTTTTT
J gene: TRBJ2-2
D gene: -
clone size: -
V gene: TRBV19

CDR3 protein: CASSRWDSSNYGYTF
CDR3 DNA: TGTGCCAGCAGCAGATGGGACAGTTCTAACTATGGCTACACCTTC
J gene: TRBJ1-2
D gene: TRBD1
clone size: few
V gene: TRBV5-6

CDR3 protein: CASRPTSGGHTQYF
CDR3 DNA: TGTGCCAGCAGACCAACTAGCGGGGGTCATACGCAGTATTTT
J gene: TRBJ2-3
D gene: TRBD2
clone size: -
V gene: TRBV7-9

CDR3 protein: CASSPAPQGANSPLHF
CDR3 DNA: TGTGCCAGCAGCCCGGCCCCACAGGGGGCTAACTCACCCCTCCACTTT
J gene: TRBJ1-6
D gene: TRBD1
clone size: -
V gene: TRBV7-2

CDR3 protein: CASSLAGGPVYEQFF
CDR3 DNA: TGTGCCAGCAGCTTAGCGGGAGGGCCTGTCTATGAGCAGTTCTTC
J gene: TRBJ2-1
D gene: TRBD2
clone size: -
V gene: TRBV11-2

CDR3 protein: CASSSREGSYNEQFF
CDR3 DNA: TGTGCCAGCAGCTCGCGGGAGGGCTCCTACAATGAGCAGTTCTTC
J gene: TRBJ2-1
D gene: TRBD2
clone size: -
V gene: TRBV7-8

CDR3 protein: CASSQVVSSGGLTYNEQFF
CDR3 DNA: TGCGCCAGCAGCCAAGTCGTTTCGAGCGGGGGGTTGACCTACAATGAGCAGTTCTTC
J gene: TRBJ2-1
D gene: TRBD2
clone size: -
V gene: TRBV4-3

CDR3 protein: CASSLGTFTGANVLTF
CDR3 DNA: TGCGCCAGCAGCCTCGGGACTTTTACTGGGGCCAACGTCCTGACTTTC
J gene: TRBJ2-6
D gene: -
clone size: -
V gene: TRBV5-1

CDR3 protein: CASSLLESGIYNSPLHF
CDR3 DNA: TGTGCCAGCAGTTTATTGGAGTCCGGGATTTATAATTCACCCCTCCACTTT
J gene: TRBJ1-6
D gene: -
clone size: -
V gene: TRBV28

CDR3 protein: CASSRATGNFYNEQFF
CDR3 DNA: TGCGCCAGCAGCAGAGCAACAGGGAACTTCTACAATGAGCAGTTCTTC
J gene: TRBJ2-1
D gene: -
clone size: -
V gene: TRBV5-1

CDR3 protein: CASSLKQSVRAAEAFF
CDR3 DNA: TGTGCCAGCAGCTTAAAGCAGTCTGTCCGGGCGGCTGAAGCTTTCTTT
J gene: TRBJ1-1
D gene: -
clone size: -
V gene: TRBV7-9

CDR3 protein: CASSMTSGTSTDTQYF
CDR3 DNA: TGTGCCAGTAGTATGACTAGCGGGACTAGCACAGATACGCAGTATTTT
J gene: TRBJ2-3
D gene: TRBD2
clone size: -
V gene: TRBV19

CDR3 protein: CASSLAAGEYNEQFF
CDR3 DNA: TGTGCTAGCAGCTTAGCAGCGGGAGAGTACAATGAGCAGTTCTTC
J gene: TRBJ2-1
D gene: TRBD2
clone size: -
V gene: TRBV7-7

CDR3 protein: CSVEASESYEQYF
CDR3 DNA: TGCAGCGTTGAAGCTAGCGAATCCTACGAGCAGTACTTC
J gene: TRBJ2-7
D gene: -
clone size: -
V gene: TRBV29-1

CDR3 protein: CASTATGTYLGNTIYF
CDR3 DNA: TGTGCCAGCACCGCGACAGGGACCTATCTGGGAAACACCATATATTTT
J gene: TRBJ1-3
D gene: TRBD1
clone size: -
V gene: TRBV6-4

CDR3 protein: CASSYSEETQYF
CDR3 DNA: TGTGCCAGCAGTTACTCGGAAGAGACCCAGTACTTC
J gene: TRBJ2-5
D gene: -
clone size: few
V gene: TRBV2

CDR3 protein: CASDDRGGNTEAFF
CDR3 DNA: TGTGCCAGTGATGACAGGGGCGGGAACACTGAAGCTTTCTTT
J gene: TRBJ1-1
D gene: TRBD1
clone size: -
V gene: TRBV19

CDR3 protein: CASSQTGANTEAFF
CDR3 DNA: TGTGCCAGCAGTCAGACAGGGGCGAACACTGAAGCTTTCTTT
J gene: TRBJ1-1
D gene: TRBD1
clone size: -
V gene: TRBV6-5

CDR3 protein: CASSPRGGASTDTQYF
CDR3 DNA: TGTGCCAGCTCACCACGGGGCGGTGCTAGCACAGATACGCAGTATTTT
J gene: TRBJ2-3
D gene: -
clone size: -
V gene: TRBV18

CDR3 protein: CASPPGLADSTDTQYF
CDR3 DNA: TGTGCCAGCCCCCCCGGACTAGCGGACAGCACAGATACGCAGTATTTT
J gene: TRBJ2-3
D gene: TRBD2
clone size: -
V gene: TRBV28

CDR3 protein: CASQRDRALDEQFF
CDR3 DNA: TGTGCCAGCCAACGGGACAGGGCTTTAGATGAGCAGTTCTTC
J gene: TRBJ2-1
D gene: TRBD1
clone size: -
V gene: TRBV11-2

CDR3 protein: CASSLGQGLDPQETQYF
CDR3 DNA: TGCGCCAGCAGCTTGGGGCAGGGACTCGACCCACAAGAGACCCAGTACTTC
J gene: TRBJ2-5
D gene: -
clone size: -
V gene: TRBV5-1

CDR3 protein: CAISEMGTGELFF
CDR3 DNA: TGTGCCATCAGTGAGATGGGCACCGGGGAGCTGTTTTTT
J gene: TRBJ2-2
D gene: -
clone size: -
V gene: TRBV10-3

CDR3 protein: CASSRSPVPTDTQYF
CDR3 DNA: TGTGCCAGCAGTCGATCCCCGGTCCCCACAGATACGCAGTATTTT
J gene: TRBJ2-3
D gene: -
clone size: -
V gene: TRBV6-1

CDR3 protein: CASIEQVGEQYF
CDR3 DNA: TGTGCCAGCATCGAACAGGTCGGGGAGCAGTACTTC
J gene: TRBJ2-7
D gene: -
clone size: -
V gene: TRBV6-1